This TCR beta chain was identified in a study of beta chain features in type 1 diabetes listed by TCRdb under 2018. As for the study more broadly: Patients and healthy donors did not differ in mean age, gender distribution, total cell number or subset yield. Naive and central memory subsets were obtained from all 28 donors, but regulatory and stem cell-like memory subsets were isolated from only 8 patients and roughly eight healthy donors. Across all samples, about 110 million sorted cells were examined, and cell number per subset correlated strongly with RNA yield. In the study, recently diagnosed type 1 diabetes patients and matched healthy donors were compared on the TCRB repertoires of their sorted circulating CD4+ T cell subsets. The paper's findings and limits, for the study overall: HLA sub-analyses involved small numbers of individuals, so any influence of HLA type on TCRB rearrangement remained unresolved. Because cDNA rather than genomic DNA was sequenced, highly expressing activated cells could have been over-represented, although no difference in activation and CD3 levels was found between groups. Shorter templates might have been favored by PCR, but patient and control samples were amplified and corrected together, so both groups would have been affected equally by any skew. At VDJ recombination sites, type 1 diabetes patients had fewer insertions and more deleted nucleotides, which implies abnormalities in thymic rearrangement. A moderate but significant shortening of TCRB CDR3 length was observed in type 1 diabetes patients in all four CD4+ subsets. Naive, central memory and regulatory TCRB repertoires appeared to be more alike among patients than among healthy donors.

A single peripheral blood draw of around 0.11 L on average was collected from each donor into heparinised tubes. Using a panel that included CD45RO, CCR7, CD25, CD127, CD95 and CD27, naive, central memory, regulatory and stem cell-like memory CD4+ T cells were sorted on a BD FACSAria II. Purity was above 95% for every sorted population. PBMCs were isolated right away by Lymphoprep density gradient centrifugation and were stained directly, without culture. Samples were stained and sorted in pairs, with one healthy donor and one patient per experiment, so that batch effects were minimized. The entire isolated RNA was reverse transcribed using the High Capacity cDNA Reverse Transcription Kit, and thus expressed TCRB transcripts were sequenced. Naive, central memory and regulatory T cell samples underwent deep immunoSEQ sequencing, averaging approximately 3.3 million total reads per sample. Sorted cells were lysed in RLT buffer and RNA was extracted with DNase-treated RNeasy Micro or Mini kits, depending on cell number. Each cell subset was processed separately to prevent cross-contamination, with patient and healthy donor samples processed together. The immunoSEQ multiplex PCR was used to amplify TCRB sequences from cDNA, generating 87-bp fragments that spanned the CDR3 region. Sequencing of the amplicons was performed on the Illumina HiSeq platform. Turning to the authors' computational methods: PCR bias was computationally corrected using synthetic template baselines, reads within Hamming distance 2 were collapsed, and singletons that could not be merged were discarded. By aligning reads against IMGT, V, D and J genes, CDR3 length, and insertions or deletions at six rearrangement sites were assigned. Within each subset, clonotype counts were normalized to the number of sorted cells before true diversity and Gini coefficients were calculated with the tcR R package. The overlap coefficient, calculated on TCRB nucleotide sequences, was used to quantify repertoire sharing. Out-of-frame TCRB sequences from naive cells were analyzed as a proxy for the pre-selection repertoire. The clones in this table, taken by TCRdb from immuneACCESS, are in-frame only. Not every clone is retained; where verified, under half of the shortfall comes from an unresolved V gene, and the cause of the rest is unknown. Clonal size and the V and J genes are those of that table, whereas D and trimming came from the DNA. A total of 200,000 to 300,000 clones appear in this sample, roughly 22% of them only once. The ten largest clones represent around 0.029% of the sample.

This clone was counted a few times. Its antigen is currently not known. Base qualities are not at hand, and no much larger clone is one base apart. In the germline V gene, CDR1 corresponds to SQVTM and CDR2 to ANQGSEA. Here V drops 5 bases and J drops 5 bases, and the junction holds 5 bases not matched to any gene. Its CDR3 holds 12 amino acids, cysteine through phenylalanine. The only DNA kept is the CDR3, 36 bases in frame from the first base. Recombination linked TRBV29-1 to TRBJ2-7; a stretch of 8 junction bases matches TRBD1. Sequenced input: naive CD4+ T cells from blood. The cell subset or site label here, explained by the study, means: true naive CD4+ T cells. This receptor was identified in a woman aged 40 to 50 with type 1 diabetes. The DNA reads TGCAGCGTTACCAGGGGGCGAAACGAGCAGTACTTC. It translates as CSVTRGRNEQYF.